These 10 T cell receptor beta chains came from one sample sequenced in a study of identical twins. TCRdb re-analysed the 5' RACE reads in MiXCR, keeping a single row per CDR3 protein. The table shows 600,000 to 850,000 distinct CDR3 sequences, with about 18% occurring only once. The data also belong to a second study, concerning T cells expressing NK-cell markers.

Sequencing was done on a sample of PBMCs. These receptors were collected from a woman between 18 and 30 years old in good health.

There are a few counts of this clonotype. The rearrangement links TRBV6-2 or TRBV6-3 to TRBJ2-2, with a tentative D call TRBD1 (5 bases). Germline assignment: CDR1 MNHEY and CDR2 SVGEGT. This CDR3 is 15 amino acids long. Between the trimmed V and J ends, which lost 6 bases and 4 bases, there was a span of 15 bases. CDR3 nucleotide sequence: TGTGCCAGCAGCCCAAGGGGCATTAGCACCGGGGAGCTGTTTTTT. Translated, it gives CASSPRGISTGELFF.

This clonotype turned up a few times. J is TRBJ1-2 and V is TRBV10-2; the D gene is possibly TRBD1 (5 bases). V lost 6 bases and J lost 4, with 12 bases in between. The germline gives CDR1 WSHSY, CDR2 SAAADI. The CDR3 is 13 residues long. DNA for the CDR3: TGCGCCAGCAGCGCCAACAGGCGCTATGGCTACACCTTC. Translation: CASSANRRYGYTF.

V and J are TRBV2 and TRBJ2-7, with unresolved D. The germline V gene has CDR1 SNHLY and CDR2 FYNNEI. This CDR3 region has 13 residues. The V end was cut by 7 bases, the J end by 2 bases, with 12 bases between. For the CDR3, the DNA is TGTGCCAGCAAGCGCAGGATTACCTACGAGCAGTACTTC. Protein product: CASKRRITYEQYF.

The chain uses TRBV7-9 and TRBJ1-1, with D possibly TRBD1 on 5 matching bases. This CDR3 contains 14 residues. Germline assignment: CDR1 SEHNR and CDR2 FQNEAQ (reference sequence). The V end was cut by 1 base, the J end by 1 base, with 7 bases between. The CDR3 here is CASSLGTRNTEAFF. DNA of the CDR3: TGTGCCAGCAGCTTAGGGACAAGGAACACTGAAGCTTTCTTT.

V and J are TRBV5-1 and TRBJ1-4; 7 bases are a match to TRBD1. The CDR3 totals 14 residues. Germline assignment: CDR1 SGHRS and CDR2 YFSETQ. V was clipped by 0 bases and J by 7 bases; unmatched bases: 3. The DNA for the CDR3 is TGCGCCAGCAGCTTGGGACAGGGAACTGAAAAACTGTTTTTT. It codes for CASSLGQGTEKLFF.

V gene TRBV7-3 combines with J gene TRBJ2-1, with D hard to call. Germline assignment: CDR1 SGHTA and CDR2 FQGTGA. There are 15 residues in the CDR3. Trimming removed 2 bases from V and 2 bases from J, with 10 bases in between. The CDR3 nucleotides read TGTGCCAGCAGCTTATCAGTGGTCGCCTACAATGAGCAGTTCTTC. This encodes CASSLSVVAYNEQFF.

V and J are TRBV6-5 and TRBJ2-1, with a possible D match to TRBD2 (6 bases). The CDR3 sequence is 18 residues long. Germline CDR1 reads MNHEY; CDR2 reads SVGAGI. The V and J ends lost 4 bases and 6 bases respectively, with 25 bases between them. CDR3 sequence (DNA): TGTGCCAGCAGTTTTATTCCGAGTCGGGGGAAGGTGCGCAATGAGCAGTTCTTC. Amino acid sequence: CASSFIPSRGKVRNEQFF.

The chain recombines TRBV20-1 with TRBJ1-1, with TRBD1 matching over 8 bases. With 4 bases clipped from V and 11 bases from J, the junction kept 6 bases outside the gene matches. The germline V gene encodes CDR1 DFQATT and CDR2 SNEGSKA (reference sequence). The CDR3 covers 11 residues. This CDR3 reads CSATPDRAAFF. In nucleotides, the CDR3 is TGCAGTGCTACTCCGGACAGGGCGGCTTTCTTT.

This rearrangement joins TRBV7-9 to TRBJ2-5; D possibly corresponds to TRBD1 (6 bases). Deletions cut 2 bases from V and 5 bases from J, with 15 bases between. Per germline, CDR1 SEHNR and CDR2 FQNEAQ (reference sequence). This CDR3 region has 15 residues. The CDR3 loop reads CASSLRGTLRETQYF. Here the CDR3 DNA reads TGTGCCAGCAGCTTAAGAGGGACACTCCGGGAGACCCAGTACTTC.

The gene calls are TRBV10-1 and TRBJ2-2; a weak D match, TRBD1 (5 bases). The CDR3 is made up of 15 amino acids. CDR1 WNHNN and CDR2 SYGVQD come from the germline V gene (reference sequence). Trimming removed 0 bases from V and 6 bases from J, with 11 bases in between. CDR3 in DNA: TGCGCCAGCAGTGAGTCGTCCAGGGCCCCCGGGGAGCTGTTTTTT. Translation: CASSESSRAPGELFF.